Listed below are T cell receptor beta chains from one sample, sequenced in a study of T cells in Graves' hyperthyroidism and ophthalmopathy. Via MiXCR, TCRdb re-called the multiplex PCR reads, giving one row per CDR3 protein. The sample lists a few hundred thousand distinct CDR3 sequences; approximately 14% were seen once. The specimen sequenced was blood. The receptors stem from a woman aged 18-29 years with Graves' hyperthyroidism that later progressed to Graves' ophthalmopathy. Both conserved end residues are part of each CDR3. The D gene is left open where the match is weak. The size field is filled for only some rows; it gives once, few, many or a size class.

>TRBJ2-5|few|-|TRBV5-6
CASTLGVMETQYF
TGTGCCAGCACCCTCGGGGTGATGGAGACCCAGTACTTC
>TRBJ1-3|-|-|TRBV18
CASSSRLGTNGNTIYF
TGTGCCAGCTCATCCCGACTGGGTACGAACGGAAACACCATATATTTT
>TRBJ1-6|-|-|TRBV15
CATSSYNSPLHF
TGTGCCACCAGCAGTTATAATTCACCCCTCCACTTT
>TRBJ2-1|-|TRBD2|TRBV20-1
CSALAGLAHNEQFF
TGCAGTGCTTTAGCGGGGTTGGCCCACAATGAGCAGTTCTTC
>TRBJ1-1|many|TRBD1|TRBV2
CASRHPWTGGTEAFF
TGTGCCAGCAGGCACCCATGGACAGGGGGCACTGAAGCTTTCTTT
>TRBJ2-7|few|TRBD2|TRBV18
CASSPELADYEQYF
TGTGCCAGCTCACCGGAGCTAGCGGATTACGAGCAGTACTTC
>TRBJ1-4|many|-|TRBV3-1
CASSPRGSNEKLFF
TGTGCCAGCAGCCCCCGGGGAAGTAATGAAAAACTGTTTTTT
>TRBJ2-7|many|TRBD1|TRBV2
CASSPGTAIYEQYF
TGTGCCAGCAGTCCCGGGACAGCTATCTACGAGCAGTACTTC
>TRBJ1-2|many|TRBD1|TRBV6-6
CASSYRVWGQRNYGYTF
TGTGCCAGCAGTTACCGGGTCTGGGGACAGAGAAACTATGGCTACACCTTC
>TRBJ2-7|-|-|TRBV20-1
CSALQPQTYEQYF
TGCAGTGCTCTCCAGCCTCAAACCTACGAGCAGTACTTC